This TCR beta chain stems from a study of T cell responses to AZD1222 COVID-19 vaccine. Study results and caveats: Females outnumbered males among donors, who were mostly white British; clonal diversity was possibly underestimated. Per reports, nearly half of all spike-specific TCRs target regions that are unmutated in variants. Samples come after the peak T cell response, not at day 14.

The repertoire was sequenced with immunoSEQ multiplex PCR; TCRdb's copy has only in-frame clones and lacks some. The repertoire holds around 78,000 clones, with over 75% as singletons. As concerns this clone: Its antigen remains unknown.

The germline V gene encodes CDR1 SGHRS and CDR2 YFSETQ. The V gene lost 1 base and the J gene lost 0 bases, with 8 bases spanning the gap. The CDR3 spans 14 residues. Sequencing used peripheral blood, obtained on day 0 of MenACWY control vaccination. This TCR was recovered from an adult in good health. V and J are TRBV5-1 and TRBJ2-7, with a possible D match to TRBD1 (5 bases). In DNA, the CDR3 is TGCGCCAGCAGCTTGACAGGACCCTCCTACGAGCAGTACTTC. This translates into CASSLTGPSYEQYF. The whole variable domain, filled in from reference TRBV5-1 and TRBJ2-7, reads KAGVTQTPRYLIKTRGQQVTLSCSPISGHRSVSWYQQTPGQGLQFLFEYFSETQRNKGNFPGRFSGRQFSNSRSEMNVSTLELGDSALYLCASSLTGPSYEQYFGPGTRLTVT.